The source of this T cell receptor beta chain is a study of cytomegalovirus exposure and HLA in healthy donors. The CDR3 length is 16 residues. Losses at the gene ends were 0 bases for V and 3 bases for J; bases not matched to a gene: 4. The germline V gene has CDR1 SGHAT and CDR2 FQNNGV. 13 Jbeta primers and 60 Vbeta primers were used for the PCR. TCRdb keeps only in-frame clones here, not all; method: immunoSEQ multiplex PCR. The repertoire holds under 110,000 clones, with 71% as singletons. The rearrangement links TRBV11-2 to TRBJ2-1; TRBD1 matches at 8 bases. The sample consisted of PBMCs. This sequence originates from a female donor in good health and CMV-seronegative. Written as DNA, the CDR3 is TGTGCCAGCAGCTTAGACGTTGGACAGGGCTACAATGAGCAGTTCTTC. This gives the protein CASSLDVGQGYNEQFF.